The 18 T cell receptor beta chains given below trace back to one sample, sequenced in a study of blood T cell repertoires in COVID-19. Clones were read by immunoSEQ multiplex PCR, and TCRdb kept only the in-frame ones, dropping some. Of about 60,000 clones listed, 85% to 90% are singletons. Sample: peripheral blood. These receptors all stem from a man aged 60-69 years with acute or convalescent COVID-19.

The J gene is TRBJ2-5, the V gene TRBV2; TRBD2 matches 7 bases. This CDR3 has 14 residues. Germline lookup yields CDR1 SNHLY and CDR2 FYNNEI. The V and J ends lost 7 bases and 0 bases, in that order; junction bases with no gene match: 5. The DNA for the CDR3 is TGTGCCAGCAAGGGAGGGCCGTACCAAGAGACCCAGTACTTC. This translates into CASKGGPYQETQYF.

This chain uses TRBV10-3 with TRBJ2-3; D perhaps matches TRBD2 (5 bases). Trimming stripped 3 bases from V and 0 bases from J, with 10 bases between. The CDR3 length is 15 residues. Germline V gene lookup returns CDR1 ENHRY and CDR2 SYGVKD. The DNA for the CDR3 is TGTGCCATCAGTGATTTGCGGGCAAGCACAGATACGCAGTATTTT. It is translated as CAISDLRASTDTQYF.

This chain links TRBV3-1 (or the pseudogene TRBV3-2) with TRBJ2-2; D perhaps matches TRBD2 (5 bases). This CDR3 contains 14 residues. The V gene's germline CDR1 is LGHDT and CDR2 YNNKEL (reference sequence). V lost 4 bases and J lost 1, with 7 bases in between. CDR3 sequence (DNA): TGTGCCAGCAGCCCTACTAGGAACACCGGGGAGCTGTTTTTT. As protein: CASSPTRNTGELFF.

This chain links TRBV4-1 with TRBJ2-7; 8 bases fit TRBD2. In germline, CDR1 is MGHRA, CDR2 YSYEKL. V gave up 1 base and J gave up 4 bases; unmatched junction bases: 6. This CDR3 has 15 residues. CDR3 protein: CASSQGLRGGYEQYF. The DNA of the CDR3 is TGCGCCAGCAGCCAAGGCCTTCGGGGGGGGTACGAGCAGTACTTC.

The rearrangement uses TRBV20-1 and TRBJ2-2, with 8 bases matching TRBD2. V lost 3 bases and J lost 3; bases outside the gene matches: 6. Germline V lookup: CDR1 DFQATT, CDR2 SNEGSKA (reference sequence). This CDR3 is built from 15 residues. The CDR3, as DNA: TGCAGTGCTAGTAAAGCGGGAGTCGACACCGGGGAGCTGTTTTTT. Amino acids: CSASKAGVDTGELFF.

This sequence joins TRBV20-1 and TRBJ1-1; possible D gene TRBD1, 6 bases. CDR1 and CDR2 (germline): DFQATT, SNEGSKA (reference sequence). The CDR3 spans 11 residues. Between the trimmed V and J ends, which lost 8 bases and 6 bases, there was a span of 13 bases. The CDR3 sequence: CSTPGTSEAFF. The DNA of the CDR3 is TGCAGTACCCCGGGGACATCTGAAGCTTTCTTT.

The CDR3 nucleotides are TGTGCCAGCAGCCCAGGATATAGCAATCAGCCCCAGCATTTT. It encodes CASSPGYSNQPQHF. This chain joins TRBV9 and TRBJ1-5; D unclear. The CDR3 consists of 14 residues. Trimming shortened V by 4 bases and J by 0 bases, and 8 bases separated the two germline ends. Germline CDR1 is SGDLS and CDR2 is YYNGEE.

In its sample, this clone was seen once. This chain joins TRBV12-3 or TRBV12-4 and TRBJ2-7; D not resolved. With 2 bases removed from V and 12 bases from J, the gap between germline ends came to 8 bases. The CDR3 loop spans 10 amino acids. CDR3 DNA: TGTGCCAGCAGTTTACGGCGACTGTACTTC. Translating gives CASSLRRLYF.

The V and J genes are TRBV7-9 and TRBJ2-1, with 14 bases fitting TRBD2. J lost 9 bases, V lost 5 bases, and 6 bases had no gene match. The germline V gene has CDR1 SEHNR and CDR2 FQNEAQ (reference sequence). This CDR3 is built from 15 residues. The CDR3 DNA reads as TGTGCCAGCAGCCCAGGGACTAGCGGGAGCGCTGAGCAGTTCTTC. Protein sequence: CASSPGTSGSAEQFF.

The V call is TRBV5-1, the J call TRBJ2-6; D uncertain. CDR3 length equals 13 residues. The ends were cut back, 6 bases at V and 2 bases at J, with 6 bases in the middle. Germline CDR1 and CDR2: SGHRS and YFSETQ. CDR3 residues: CASTPAGANVLTF. The DNA of the CDR3 is TGCGCCAGCACCCCAGCTGGGGCCAACGTCCTGACTTTC.

V is TRBV7-6 and J is TRBJ2-1; 7 bases line up with TRBD1. The germline CDR1 and CDR2 sequences are SGHVS and FNYEAQ. This CDR3 is 13 amino acids long. V gave up 4 bases and J gave up 7 bases; unmatched junction bases: 4. CDR3 nucleotides: TGTGCCAGCAGCTCCGACAGGGTGAATGAGCAGTTCTTC. Translated, it gives CASSSDRVNEQFF.

The rearrangement uses TRBV18 and TRBJ2-5, with 8 bases identical to TRBD1. This CDR3 has 15 amino acids. Germline V lookup: CDR1 KGHSH, CDR2 LQKENI. V dropped 1 base and J dropped 5; count of bases not matched to a gene: 6. The CDR3 nucleotides are TGTGCCAGCTCACCACGGCAGGGGGCCTGGGAGACCCAGTACTTC. This encodes CASSPRQGAWETQYF.

This chain links TRBV19 with TRBJ1-5, with D possibly matching TRBD1 (6 bases). Trimming removed 6 bases at V and 5 bases at J, with 20 bases between. The CDR3 totals 16 residues. In germline, CDR1 is LNHDA, CDR2 SQIVND (reference sequence). CDR3 region: CASRLGGARWDQPQHF. The DNA of the CDR3 is TGTGCCAGTAGGCTGGGGGGGGCTAGATGGGATCAGCCCCAGCATTTT.

V is TRBV5-5 and J is TRBJ1-5, with TRBD1 as a possible D gene (6 bases). From germline, CDR1 is SGHKS and CDR2 YYEKEE (reference sequence). The CDR3 sequence is 14 residues long. V was trimmed by 1 base and J by 4 bases, leaving 9 bases between them. The CDR3 spells CASSLSQGNQPQHF. DNA for the CDR3: TGTGCCAGCAGCTTGAGTCAGGGGAATCAGCCCCAGCATTTT.

This chain joins TRBV6-5 and TRBJ1-2; D might be TRBD1 (5 bases). The CDR3 is 14 residues long. Germline CDR1 is MNHEY and CDR2 is SVGAGI. V lost 6 bases and J 2 bases, leaving 13 bases between the germline ends. The DNA for the CDR3 is TGTGCCAGCAGCCCCAGGACACGAAACTATGGCTACACCTTC. Translation gives CASSPRTRNYGYTF.

This sequence joins TRBV9 and TRBJ2-5; a weak D match, TRBD2 (6 bases). The CDR3 loop spans 14 amino acids. CDR1 and CDR2 from the germline V gene are SGDLS and YYNGEE. V was cut by 0 bases and J by 5 bases, with 11 bases left in between. CDR3 coding DNA: TGTGCCAGCAGCGTAGAGGTAGGGAGGGAGACCCAGTACTTC. Amino acids: CASSVEVGRETQYF.

The chain uses TRBV11-2 and TRBJ1-1; the D is unclear. The CDR3 runs 13 residues. The germline CDR1 and CDR2 sequences are SGHAT and FQNNGV. V was shortened by 4 bases and J by 11 bases, with 17 bases between the two germline ends. The CDR3 reads CASSSHQGGHAFF. CDR3 bases: TGTGCCAGCAGCTCTCACCAAGGCGGCCATGCTTTCTTT.

The rearrangement joins TRBV7-3 to TRBJ2-1; the match to TRBD2 covers 8 bases. The CDR3 is made up of 12 amino acids. Looked up from germline, CDR1 is SGHTA and CDR2 is FQGTGA. The junction had 2 bases not matched to a gene; V was cut back by 4 bases and J by 9 bases. CDR3 amino acids: CASSSGLAEQFF. In nucleotides, the CDR3 is TGTGCCAGCAGCTCAGGACTAGCTGAGCAGTTCTTC.